Listed below are T cell receptor beta chains from one sample, sequenced in a study of memory CD4+ T cells and cytomegalovirus serostatus. TCRdb keeps only in-frame clones here, not all; method: immunoSEQ multiplex PCR. The table has about 56,000 clones, about 68% seen once. Sequenced input: memory CD4+ T cells from blood. These receptors all come from an adult in good health and CMV-seropositive. Each CDR3 is given with its conserved first and last residue. The D gene is left open where the match is weak. A row's size may be missing; if present it is once, few, many or a size class.

j_call cdr3_length v_call d_call clone_size cdr3_nt cdr3_aa
TRBJ2-7 14 TRBV6-5 . . TGTGCCAGCAGTTACTCCAGCAGTACCTACGAGCAGTACTTC CASSYSSSTYEQYF
TRBJ2-2 13 TRBV10-3 . . TGTGCCATCGGTGCAGCCAACACCGGGGAGCTGTTTTTT CAIGAANTGELFF
TRBJ1-1 12 TRBV5-1 . few TGCGCCAGCAGCATGGAGGGGTTTGGGGCTTTCTTT CASSMEGFGAFF
TRBJ1-2 16 TRBV29-1 . . TGCAGCGTTGCCAATCGTTTAGGGGGAACCCCCTATGGCTACACCTTC CSVANRLGGTPYGYTF
TRBJ2-1 15 TRBV5-1 . . TGCGCCAGCAGCCAGCCCGGGACGGAGGCTAATGAGCAGTTCTTC CASSQPGTEANEQFF
TRBJ2-7 15 TRBV18 . . TGTGCCAGCTCACCCCCCTTGACACCCTCTGGGGAGCAGTACTTC CASSPPLTPSGEQYF
TRBJ2-3 13 TRBV30 . . TGTGCCTGGAGTGAAGGAATGGGGCGTACGCAGTATTTT CAWSEGMGRTQYF
TRBJ2-2 17 TRBV5-4 . once TGTGCCAGCAGCCCTGGTGGGACTGGGCTTCATGGCGGGGAGCTGTTTTTT CASSPGGTGLHGGELFF
TRBJ2-3 15 TRBV7-9 . once TGTGCCAGCGCTGAGGGAAGGAGCTGGACAGATACGCAGTATTTT CASAEGRSWTDTQYF
TRBJ2-7 15 TRBV29-1 TRBD2 . TGCAGCGTTGAAGGTTCCGGGACTAGCTCCTACGAGCAGTACTTC CSVEGSGTSSYEQYF
TRBJ1-1 15 TRBV19 . few TGTGCCAGTACCGACTCCCGGACAGCCAACACTGAAGCTTTCTTT CASTDSRTANTEAFF
TRBJ1-2 15 TRBV7-6 TRBD1 . TGTGCCAGCAGCCGGAATTCACAGGGGAGCTATGGCTACACCTTC CASSRNSQGSYGYTF